The source of this T cell receptor (beta chain) is a study of T cell repertoires in ileal Crohn's disease. Whole-study findings and limits: High-frequency clones were more common in sorted CD8 than CD4 cells. Every patient over 26.8% clonality showed endoscopic recurrence.

Assay: immunoSEQ multiplex PCR; the TCRdb copy retains only in-frame clones and omits some. The data hold around 4,900 clones, with 82% observed a single time. On this clone: Its matching antigen is unknown.

Time point: inflamed ileum from the surgical specimen. The CDR3 is 15 amino acids. Germline V CDR1 and CDR2: LGHNA, YNFKEQ. The ends lost 5 bases at V and 4 bases at J; junction bases unmatched: 4. V gene TRBV4-2 combines with J gene TRBJ2-3, with TRBD2 identical over 12 bases. The sequenced sample consisted of ileal tissue. The sequence derives from an adult with Crohn's disease. The chain's CDR3 is CASSALAGGSDTQYF. CDR3 bases: TGTGCCAGCAGCGCCCTAGCGGGGGGGTCAGATACGCAGTATTTT.